The following is a TCR beta chain sequence with its context. The antigen remains unidentified. This sample was taken from a study of T cell responses to AZD1222 COVID-19 vaccine. The CDR3 extends over 15 amino acids. Germline V gene data show CDR1 as MDHEN and CDR2 as SYDVKM. The V and J ends lost 1 base and 8 bases respectively, with 12 bases between them. Produced via immunoSEQ multiplex PCR; TCRdb's table is partial and in-frame only. The sample lists about 170,000 clones, 75% to 95% occurring once. Study findings and constraints: Spike-specific TCR breadth and depth grew following two AZD1222 doses. Reportedly, nearly half of unique spike TCRs recognized epitopes outside B.1.351/B.1.1.7 mutations. Seropositive at baseline were only a handful of AZD1222 recipients.

This material consisted of peripheral blood, taken on day 0 of AZD1222 vaccination. The sequence was obtained from an adult in good health. The chain carries TRBV28 and TRBJ1-6; no clear D gene. CDR3 DNA: TGTGCCAGCAGTTTATTGGACCGTACCCATTCACCCCTCCACTTT. This gives the protein CASSLLDRTHSPLHF.